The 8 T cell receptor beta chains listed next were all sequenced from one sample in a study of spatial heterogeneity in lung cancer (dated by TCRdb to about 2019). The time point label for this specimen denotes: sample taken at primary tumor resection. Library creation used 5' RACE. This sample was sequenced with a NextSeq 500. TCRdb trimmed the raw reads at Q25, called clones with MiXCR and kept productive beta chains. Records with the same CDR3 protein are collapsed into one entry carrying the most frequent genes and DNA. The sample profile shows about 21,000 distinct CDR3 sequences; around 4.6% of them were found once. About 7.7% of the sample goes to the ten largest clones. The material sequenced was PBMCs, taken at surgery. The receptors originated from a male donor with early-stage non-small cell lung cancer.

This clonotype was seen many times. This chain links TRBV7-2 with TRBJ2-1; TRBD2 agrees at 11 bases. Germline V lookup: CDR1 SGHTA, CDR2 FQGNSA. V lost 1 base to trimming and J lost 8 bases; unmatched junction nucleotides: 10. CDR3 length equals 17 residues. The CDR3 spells CASSLGVSGRAVYEQFF. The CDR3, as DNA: TGTGCCAGCAGCTTAGGGGTTAGCGGGAGGGCCGTCTATGAGCAGTTCTTC.

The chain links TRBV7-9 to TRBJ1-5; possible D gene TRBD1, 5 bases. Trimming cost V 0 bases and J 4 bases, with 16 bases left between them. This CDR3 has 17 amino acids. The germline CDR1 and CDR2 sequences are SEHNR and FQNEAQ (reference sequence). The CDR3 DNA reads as TGTGCCAGCAGCTTAGCGAGTGGGGCCCTCCGAAATCAGCCCCAGCATTTT. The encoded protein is CASSLASGALRNQPQHF. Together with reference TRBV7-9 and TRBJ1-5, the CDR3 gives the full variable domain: DTGVSQNPRHKITKRGQNVTFRCDPISEHNRLYWYRQTLGQGPEFLTYFQNEAQLEKSRLLSDRFSAERPKGSFSTLEIQRTEQGDSAMYLCASSLASGALRNQPQHFGDGTRLSIL.

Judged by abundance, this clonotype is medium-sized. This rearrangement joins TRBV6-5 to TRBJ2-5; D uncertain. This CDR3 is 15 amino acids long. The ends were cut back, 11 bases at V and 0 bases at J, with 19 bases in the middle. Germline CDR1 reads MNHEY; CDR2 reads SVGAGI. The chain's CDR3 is CASYSGAGHQETQYF. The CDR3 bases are TGTGCCTCCTACTCAGGCGCAGGCCACCAAGAGACCCAGTACTTC.

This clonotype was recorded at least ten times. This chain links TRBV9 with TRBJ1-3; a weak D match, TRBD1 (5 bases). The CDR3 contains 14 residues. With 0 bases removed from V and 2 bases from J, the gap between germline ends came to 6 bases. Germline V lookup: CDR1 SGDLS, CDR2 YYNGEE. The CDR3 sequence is CASSVAQAGNTIYF. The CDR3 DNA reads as TGTGCCAGCAGCGTAGCACAGGCTGGAAACACCATATATTTT.

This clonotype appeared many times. The CDR3 loop is CASSLLASGSWSSYNEQFF. CDR3 DNA sequence: TGTGCCAGCAGTTTACTGGCTAGCGGGAGTTGGAGCTCCTACAATGAGCAGTTCTTC. This rearrangement joins TRBV12-3 or TRBV12-4 to TRBJ2-1; 10 bases line up with TRBD2. This CDR3 has 19 amino acids. With 2 bases clipped from V and 0 bases from J, the junction kept 10 bases outside the gene matches.

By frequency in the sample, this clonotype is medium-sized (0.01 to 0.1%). This CDR3 reads CASSLGRNIQYF. The CDR3 DNA reads as TGTGCCAGCAGTTTAGGAAGAAACATTCAGTACTTC. The chain recombines TRBV28 with TRBJ2-4; D remains unclear. Trimming left V 2 bases short and J 6 bases short, with 5 bases between. The CDR3 extends over 12 amino acids. The germline V gene has CDR1 MDHEN and CDR2 SYDVKM.

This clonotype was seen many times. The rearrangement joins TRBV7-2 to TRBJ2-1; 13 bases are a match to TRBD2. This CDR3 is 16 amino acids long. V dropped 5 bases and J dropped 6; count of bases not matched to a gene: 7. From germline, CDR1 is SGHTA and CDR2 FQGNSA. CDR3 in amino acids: CASSRGRTSGSNEQFF. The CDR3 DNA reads TGTGCCAGCAGCAGGGGTCGGACTAGCGGGAGCAATGAGCAGTTCTTC.

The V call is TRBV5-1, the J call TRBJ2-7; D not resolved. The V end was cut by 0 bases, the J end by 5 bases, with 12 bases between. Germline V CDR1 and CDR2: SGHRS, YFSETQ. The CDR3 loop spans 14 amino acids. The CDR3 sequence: CASSLVRIQDEQYF. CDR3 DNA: TGCGCCAGCAGCTTGGTGCGGATTCAGGACGAGCAGTACTTC.